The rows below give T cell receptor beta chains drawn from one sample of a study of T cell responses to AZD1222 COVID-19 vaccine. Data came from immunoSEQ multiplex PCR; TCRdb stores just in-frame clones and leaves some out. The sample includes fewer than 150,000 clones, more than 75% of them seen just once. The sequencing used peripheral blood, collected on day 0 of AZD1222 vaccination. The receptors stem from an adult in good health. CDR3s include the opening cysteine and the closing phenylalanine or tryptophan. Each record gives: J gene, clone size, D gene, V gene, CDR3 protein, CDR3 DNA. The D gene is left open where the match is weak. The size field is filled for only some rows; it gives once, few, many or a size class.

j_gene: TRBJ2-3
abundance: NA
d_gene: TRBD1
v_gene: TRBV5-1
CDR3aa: CASSSDRAFADTQYF
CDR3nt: TGCGCCAGCAGCTCGGACAGGGCGTTTGCAGATACGCAGTATTTT

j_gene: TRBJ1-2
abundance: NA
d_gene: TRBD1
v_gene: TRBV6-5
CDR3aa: CASSTGTGYGYTF
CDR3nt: TGTGCCAGCAGTACCGGGACAGGCTATGGCTACACCTTC

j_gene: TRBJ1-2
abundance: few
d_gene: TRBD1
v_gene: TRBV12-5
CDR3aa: CASGLVGTGAPYYGYTF
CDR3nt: TGTGCTAGTGGTTTGGTAGGGACAGGGGCTCCCTACTATGGCTACACCTTC

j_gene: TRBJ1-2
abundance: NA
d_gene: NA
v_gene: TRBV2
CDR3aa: CASSFGGGYTF
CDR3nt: TGTGCCAGCAGTTTCGGGGGTGGCTACACCTTC

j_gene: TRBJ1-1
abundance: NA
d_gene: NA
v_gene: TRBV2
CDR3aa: CASSDRGYTEAFF
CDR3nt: TGTGCCAGCAGTGATCGTGGGTACACTGAAGCTTTCTTT

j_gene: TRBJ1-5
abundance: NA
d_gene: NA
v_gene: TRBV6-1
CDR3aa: CASSDRYNQPQHF
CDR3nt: TGTGCCAGCAGTGACAGATACAATCAGCCCCAGCATTTT

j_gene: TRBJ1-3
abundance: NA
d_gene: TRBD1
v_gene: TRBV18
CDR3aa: CASSSGQDSGNTIYF
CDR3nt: TGTGCCAGCTCATCGGGACAGGACTCTGGAAACACCATATATTTT

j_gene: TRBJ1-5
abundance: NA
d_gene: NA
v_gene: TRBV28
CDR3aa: CASSFDRLIQNQPQHF
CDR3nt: TGTGCCAGCAGTTTTGACAGACTTATCCAAAATCAGCCCCAGCATTTT

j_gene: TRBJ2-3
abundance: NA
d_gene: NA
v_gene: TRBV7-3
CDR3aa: CASSLRGTSDTQYF
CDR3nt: TGTGCCAGCAGCTTAAGGGGTACCTCGGATACGCAGTATTTT

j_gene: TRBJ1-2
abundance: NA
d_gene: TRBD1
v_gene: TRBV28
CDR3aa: CASSSGGSYGYTF
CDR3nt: TGTGCCAGCAGTTCAGGGGGCAGCTATGGCTACACCTTC

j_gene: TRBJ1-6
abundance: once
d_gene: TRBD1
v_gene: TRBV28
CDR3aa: CASSTRRDRVNSPLHF
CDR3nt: TGTGCCAGCAGTACCCGGAGGGACAGGGTAAATTCACCCCTCCACTTT

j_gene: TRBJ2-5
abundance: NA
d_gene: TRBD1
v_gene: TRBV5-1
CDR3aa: CASSLGQGARETQYF
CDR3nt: TGCGCCAGCAGCTTGGGGCAGGGGGCGCGGGAGACCCAGTACTTC

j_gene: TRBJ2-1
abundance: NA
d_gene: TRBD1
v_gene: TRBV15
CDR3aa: CATSARGGDRGSSYNEQFF
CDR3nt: TGTGCCACCAGCGCCCGTGGGGGGGACAGGGGATCCTCCTACAATGAGCAGTTCTTC

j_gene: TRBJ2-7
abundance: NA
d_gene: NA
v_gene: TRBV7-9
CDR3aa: CASSLRDSYEQYF
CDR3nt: TGTGCCAGCAGCCTCAGGGACTCCTACGAGCAGTACTTC

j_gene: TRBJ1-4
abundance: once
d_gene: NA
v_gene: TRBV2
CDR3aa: CASRSHEKLFF
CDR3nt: TGTGCCAGCAGATCTCATGAAAAACTGTTTTTT

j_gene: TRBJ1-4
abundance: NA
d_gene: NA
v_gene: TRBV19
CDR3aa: CASMVHPRATEKLFF
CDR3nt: TGTGCCAGTATGGTACACCCACGGGCTACTGAAAAACTGTTTTTT

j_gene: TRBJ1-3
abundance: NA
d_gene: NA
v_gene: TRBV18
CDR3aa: CASSPQGGRLSGNTIYF
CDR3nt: TGTGCCAGCTCACCACAAGGGGGGCGCTTGTCTGGAAACACCATATATTTT

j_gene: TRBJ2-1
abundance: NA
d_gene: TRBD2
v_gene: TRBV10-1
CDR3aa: CASRFTALAQSEQFF
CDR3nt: TGCGCCAGCAGGTTCACGGCACTAGCGCAGAGTGAGCAGTTCTTC

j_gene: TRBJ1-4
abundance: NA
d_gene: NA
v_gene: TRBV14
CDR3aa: CASSRGSTNEKLFF
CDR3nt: TGTGCCAGCAGCCGGGGGTCAACTAATGAAAAACTGTTTTTT

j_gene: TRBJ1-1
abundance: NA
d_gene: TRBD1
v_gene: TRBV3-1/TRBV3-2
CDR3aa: CASSSQQGARNTEAFF
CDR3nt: TGTGCCAGCAGCTCCCAACAGGGGGCACGGAACACTGAAGCTTTCTTT

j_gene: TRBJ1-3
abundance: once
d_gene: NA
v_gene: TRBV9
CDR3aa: CASSVVGLTSGNTIYF
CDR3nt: TGTGCCAGCAGCGTAGTCGGGTTAACCTCTGGAAACACCATATATTTT